The 11 T cell receptor beta chains reported below all come from one sample, sequenced in a study of immune characterization of retroperitoneal liposarcoma. TCRdb ran MiXCR on the PCR reads and lists one entry per CDR3 protein. The table has about 11,000 distinct CDR3 sequences, 45% to 55% seen once. Sequencing was done on a sample of tumor tissue. The receptors were gathered from a female donor with retroperitoneal liposarcoma.

This clonotype was counted a few times. The chain recombines TRBV6-1 with TRBJ2-5, with D perhaps matching TRBD1 or TRBD2 (5 bases each). Near its end, the DNA agrees better with TRBJ2-7, so the J call may be wrong. The CDR3 is 15 residues long. CDR1 and CDR2 from the germline V gene are MNHNS and SASEGT. In DNA form, the CDR3 reads TGTGCCAGCAGTGGCTCTTGGGACCCCCTTTACGAGCAGTACGTC. It yields the protein CASSGSWDPLYEQYV.

This clonotype was counted only a few times. This chain connects TRBV7-6 to TRBJ2-1, with D maybe TRBD2 (5 bases). V was shortened by 4 bases and J by 9 bases, with 7 bases between the two germline ends. The V gene's germline CDR1 is SGHVS and CDR2 FNYEAQ. CDR3 size: 11 residues. The CDR3 sequence is CASSSGVEQFF. The CDR3 DNA sequence: TGTGCCAGCAGCTCCGGGGTTGAGCAGTTCTTC. The complete variable domain, with remaining parts taken from reference TRBV7-6 and TRBJ2-1, reads GAGVSQSPRYKVTKRGQDVALRCDPISGHVSLYWYRQALGQGPEFLTYFNYEAQQDKSGLPNDRFSAERPEGSISTLTIQRTEQRDSAMYRCASSSGVEQFFGPGTRLTVL.

V and J are TRBV6-1 and TRBJ2-4, with TRBD1 matching over 10 bases. The tail of the sequence fits TRBJ2-5 better, so the J call may be wrong. Germline V lookup: CDR1 MNHNS, CDR2 SASEGT. The CDR3 has 16 amino acids. CDR3 bases: TGTGCCTCCCAAACGCGGGACAGGGGAGAAAGAGCGACCCAGTACTTC. Translating gives CASQTRDRGERATQYF.

Within the sample, this clonotype is medium-sized. V usage is TRBV7-2 and J usage is TRBJ2-1, with TRBD2 matching 12 bases. This CDR3 is 18 amino acids long. Germline lookup yields CDR1 SGHTA and CDR2 FQGNSA. With 1 base clipped from V and 13 bases from J, the junction kept 17 bases outside the gene matches. The CDR3 DNA reads as TGTGCCAGCAGCTTAGGGCCCCCTAGCGGGAGGGCCGAAGAGACCCAGTTCTTC. It translates to CASSLGPPSGRAEETQFF. The whole variable domain, filled in from reference TRBV7-2 and TRBJ2-1, reads GAGVSQSPSNKVTEKGKDVELRCDPISGHTALYWYRQSLGQGLEFLIYFQGNSAPDKSGLPSDRFSAERTGGSVSTLTIQRTQQEDSAVYLCASSLGPPSGRAEETQFFGPGTRLTVL.

The genes are TRBV6-1 and TRBJ2-2, with D tentatively TRBD2 (6 bases). The CDR3 spans 15 residues. Trimming removed 6 bases from V and 3 bases from J, with 14 bases in between. CDR1 MNHNS and CDR2 SASEGT come from the germline V gene. CDR3 nucleotides: TGTGCCAGCAGCCCGGGTAGCGGTGACACCGGGGAGCTGTTTTTT. It codes for CASSPGSGDTGELFF.

This sequence joins TRBV11-3 and TRBJ2-1; a possible D gene is TRBD1 (6 bases). The CDR3 sequence is 12 residues long. Between the trimmed V and J ends, which lost 5 bases and 10 bases, there was a span of 12 bases. CDR1 and CDR2 (germline): SGHNT, YENEEA. The CDR3: CASSQGPYEQFF. For the CDR3, the DNA is TGTGCCAGCAGCCAGGGGCCCTACGAGCAGTTCTTC. The full variable domain, with the rest looked up from reference TRBV11-3 and TRBJ2-1, is EAGVVQSPRYKIIEKKQPVAFWCNPISGHNTLYWYLQNLGQGPELLIRYENEEAVDDSQLPKDRFSAERLKGVDSTLKIQPAELGDSAVYLCASSQGPYEQFFGPGTRLTVL.

This clonotype was recorded only once. The genes are TRBV6-8 and TRBJ2-1; D unresolved. V was clipped by 1 base and J by 10 bases, with 14 bases between them. CDR3 size: 14 residues. CDR1 and CDR2 (germline): MNHGY, SAAAGT. CDR3 bases: TGTGCCAGCAGTTACTTAGGCGGAACCTACGAGCAGTTCTTC. Protein: CASSYLGGTYEQFF.

In this sample, this clonotype turned up a few times. The chain has TRBV10-1 and TRBJ2-1; 12 nucleotides match TRBD1. From germline, CDR1 is WNHNN and CDR2 SYGVQD (reference sequence). The CDR3 length is 14 residues. V trimming: 2 bases; J trimming: 15 bases; junction bases outside the gene matches: 8. For the CDR3, the DNA is TGCGCCAGCAGTGAGCTGGGGACAGGGGGCGTTCGGTTCTTC. It codes for CASSELGTGGVRFF.

V is TRBV12-3 or TRBV12-4 and J is TRBJ2-1; maybe TRBD2 (6 bases). The CDR3 length is 13 residues. The V and J ends lost 6 bases and 10 bases respectively, with 16 bases between them. The CDR3 coding sequence is TGTGCCAGCAGCCCGGAGGGGTTCTACGAGCAGTTCTTC. Protein product: CASSPEGFYEQFF.

The chain joins TRBV6-1 to TRBJ2-3; 11 bases are shared with TRBD2. This CDR3 has 17 amino acids. CDR1 MNHNS and CDR2 SASEGT come from the germline V gene. J gave up 1 base and V 6 bases, and 9 bases lay outside the gene matches. The CDR3 is CASSQDLAGGGTDTQYF. Written as DNA, the CDR3 is TGTGCCAGCAGCCAAGATCTAGCGGGAGGAGGCACAGATACGCAGTATTTT.

This clonotype was found a few times. This chain joins TRBV7-6 and TRBJ2-1; D uncertain. With the DNA end fitting TRBJ2-7 better, the J assignment may be wrong. The germline CDR1 and CDR2 sequences are SGHVS and FNYEAQ. CDR3 length: 15 residues. CDR3 sequence (DNA): TGTGCCAGCAGCTTAATTCCCAGCACCTACAATGAGCAGTACTTC. This gives the protein CASSLIPSTYNEQYF.